The source of this T cell receptor (beta chain) is a study of T cell responses to AZD1222 COVID-19 vaccine. Study observations and caveats: Increased Spike-specific TCR breadth and depth were observed after two AZD1222 doses. Seropositive AZD1222 recipients at baseline numbered only 5 to 7.

Comment on this clone: Its antigen is currently unknown.

Repertoires were generated with immunoSEQ multiplex PCR, while TCRdb's copy carries only in-frame clones and drops some. The repertoire holds some 150,000 clones, with around 90% as singletons. Germline CDR1 reads MNHEY; CDR2 reads SMNVEV (reference sequence). V lost 5 bases and J 8 bases, leaving 15 bases between the germline ends. CDR3 length: 13 amino acids. The TCR sequence derives from an adult in good health. The sample was peripheral blood, taken on day 0 of MenACWY control vaccination. The chain is built from TRBV27 and TRBJ1-2, with D hard to call. CDR3 DNA: TGTGCCAGCAGTGATATTGGTCGTGTAGGCTACACCTTC. As protein: CASSDIGRVGYTF.